This is a list of T cell receptor beta chains from one sample in a study of blood T cell repertoires in COVID-19. This table comes from immunoSEQ multiplex PCR, and its TCRdb copy is limited to in-frame clones, with some not included. Of fewer than 650,000 clones in the sample, roughly nine tenths were seen once. The sequenced sample consisted of peripheral blood. All receptors come from a woman aged 45-65 years with COVID-19, enrolled during active disease. CDR3s include the opening cysteine and the closing phenylalanine or tryptophan. A D gene is named only where the DNA matches it firmly. The size entry is marked missing in some rows and otherwise reads once, few, many or a size class.

NA	TRBV28	TRBJ2-5	NA	CASSPPDRQETQYF	TGTGCCAGCAGTCCCCCGGACAGACAAGAGACCCAGTACTTC
TRBD1	TRBV29-1	TRBJ2-7	NA	CSVTPGQFYEQYF	TGCAGCGTCACACCGGGACAGTTCTACGAGCAGTACTTC
NA	TRBV30	TRBJ1-4	NA	CAWETGPNEKLFF	TGTGCCTGGGAGACAGGCCCTAATGAAAAACTGTTTTTT
NA	TRBV6-5	TRBJ2-5	once	CASRPNRVVEETQYF	TGTGCCAGCAGGCCGAACAGGGTTGTTGAGGAGACCCAGTACTTC
NA	TRBV19	TRBJ1-4	few	CASSSLGQRLATNEKLFF	TGTGCCAGTAGCAGTCTAGGACAAAGATTAGCAACTAATGAAAAACTGTTTTTT
NA	TRBV30	TRBJ1-2	NA	CAWSFGVSPAGWNYGYTF	TGTGCCTGGAGTTTTGGGGTTTCGCCGGCAGGGTGGAACTATGGCTACACCTTC
TRBD1	TRBV28	TRBJ1-1	once	CASSHKVTGDPHTEAFF	TGTGCCAGCAGCCACAAAGTTACAGGGGATCCCCACACTGAAGCTTTCTTT
NA	TRBV18	TRBJ2-5	NA	CASSPPRRGAGQETQYF	TGTGCCAGCTCACCACCTAGAAGGGGCGCCGGGCAAGAGACCCAGTACTTC
TRBD1	TRBV28	TRBJ1-1	NA	CASLPGQGVTEAFF	TGTGCCAGTCTACCGGGACAGGGGGTGACTGAAGCTTTCTTT
TRBD1	TRBV20-1	TRBJ1-4	NA	CSASSPGGTTNEKLFF	TGCAGTGCTAGTTCCCCAGGGGGCACAACTAATGAAAAACTGTTTTTT
TRBD1	TRBV15	TRBJ1-2	NA	CATSSVLQGENYGYTF	TGTGCCACCAGCAGCGTATTGCAGGGGGAGAACTATGGCTACACCTTC
TRBD1	TRBV5-6	TRBJ1-3	NA	CASSFDRGPGNTIYF	TGTGCCAGCAGCTTCGACAGGGGGCCTGGAAACACCATATATTTT
TRBD2	TRBV2	TRBJ2-3	NA	CASSAPSGGASDTQYF	TGTGCCAGCAGTGCGCCTAGCGGGGGGGCCTCAGATACGCAGTATTTT
TRBD1	TRBV11-1	TRBJ2-1	NA	CASSRRGLDEQFF	TGTGCCAGCAGCCGAAGGGGGCTTGATGAGCAGTTCTTC
NA	TRBV12-3/TRBV12-4	TRBJ1-1	NA	CASSGSPGTEAFF	TGTGCCAGCAGTGGGAGCCCGGGGACTGAAGCTTTCTTT
NA	TRBV12-3/TRBV12-4	TRBJ1-4	once	CASNAGVNEKLFF	TGTGCCAGCAATGCGGGGGTTAATGAAAAACTGTTTTTT
NA	TRBV6-5	TRBJ1-5	NA	CASSYSGRGENQPQHF	TGTGCCAGCAGTTACTCGGGCAGGGGTGAAAATCAGCCCCAGCATTTT
TRBD2	TRBV4-2	TRBJ2-3	NA	CASSQRTSGGADTQYF	TGTGCCAGCAGCCAAAGGACTAGCGGGGGGGCAGATACGCAGTATTTT
TRBD1	TRBV28	TRBJ2-7	NA	CASTNHRGTSGYEQYF	TGTGCCAGCACCAACCACAGGGGGACCTCCGGGTACGAGCAGTACTTC
TRBD1	TRBV10-3	TRBJ1-1	few	CAISESGTGGYLPSEHTEAFF	TGTGCCATCAGTGAGTCCGGGACAGGGGGGTACCTCCCCTCTGAACACACTGAAGCTTTCTTT
NA	TRBV5-1	TRBJ1-4	NA	CASRQPEEEKLFF	TGCGCCAGCCGACAGCCCGAGGAGGAAAAACTGTTTTTT
NA	TRBV19	TRBJ1-3	NA	CASRTTSGGSGNTIYF	TGTGCCAGTAGAACTACCTCCGGAGGGTCAGGAAACACCATATATTTT
TRBD2	TRBV24-1	TRBJ2-3	NA	CATSLTSGGLDTQYF	TGTGCCACCAGCCTGACTAGCGGGGGATTAGATACGCAGTATTTT
NA	TRBV6-1	TRBJ2-1	NA	CASSDEGVRQFF	TGTGCCAGCAGTGATGAGGGGGTCCGTCAGTTCTTC
NA	TRBV24-1	TRBJ2-1	NA	CATSDGSSNEQFF	TGTGCCACCAGTGACGGGAGTTCGAATGAGCAGTTCTTC